The 31 T cell receptor beta chains below were found in one sample sequenced in a study of shared clonotypes between healthy human individuals. Profiled with immunoSEQ multiplex PCR; TCRdb holds only in-frame clones, not every one. Altogether fewer than 1 million clones are present, 90% to 97% being singletons, with the ten largest covering about 0.25%. It was CD45RO-negative cells, positively selected for CCR7, that made up naive CD8 cells, with terminally differentiated effector memory CD45RA+ cells excluded. Input material: naive CD8+ T cells sorted from blood. Receptor source: a man aged 25-45 years in good health.

The chain links TRBV28 to TRBJ2-1; 11 bases are a match to TRBD2. The CDR3 is made up of 15 amino acids. V was clipped by 5 bases and J by 9 bases; unmatched bases: 9. Germline V gene sequence: CDR1 MDHEN, CDR2 SYDVKM. In nucleotides, the CDR3 is TGTGCCAGCAGTACGGGACTAGCGGAAGCGGGTGAGCAGTTCTTC. This gives the protein CASSTGLAEAGEQFF.

The chain recombines TRBV30 with TRBJ2-1, with 8 bases fitting TRBD2. The CDR3 has 15 residues. Germline loops: CDR1 GTSNPN, CDR2 SVGIG (reference sequence). V dropped 2 bases and J dropped 3; count of bases not matched to a gene: 6. The CDR3 region is CAWSPAGANYNEQFF. In DNA form, the CDR3 reads TGTGCCTGGAGTCCAGCGGGAGCGAACTACAATGAGCAGTTCTTC.

J is TRBJ1-1 and V is TRBV7-9; D is unresolved. The V end lost 1 base, the J end lost 2 bases, and 8 bases lay between the germline ends. CDR1 SEHNR and CDR2 FQNEAQ come from the germline V gene (reference sequence). This CDR3 contains 14 residues. DNA for the CDR3: TGTGCCAGCAGCTTAGGGGAACCTAACACTGAAGCTTTCTTT. Its protein is CASSLGEPNTEAFF. The variable domain in full, with the rest retrieved from reference TRBV7-9 and TRBJ1-1, is DTGVSQNPRHKITKRGQNVTFRCDPISEHNRLYWYRQTLGQGPEFLTYFQNEAQLEKSRLLSDRFSAERPKGSFSTLEIQRTEQGDSAMYLCASSLGEPNTEAFFGQGTRLTVV.

This rearrangement joins TRBV4-1 to TRBJ1-1; D gene ambiguous. The CDR3 loop spans 12 amino acids. In germline, CDR1 is MGHRA, CDR2 YSYEKL. The V end lost 5 bases, the J end lost 4 bases, and 8 bases lay between the germline ends. The CDR3 region is CASSNGGTEAFF. CDR3 DNA: TGCGCCAGCAGCAACGGTGGCACTGAAGCTTTCTTT.

The chain employs TRBV10-3 and TRBJ1-1; TRBD1 agrees at 8 bases. CDR1 is ENHRY, CDR2 SYGVKD, per germline. V gave up 3 bases and J gave up 4 bases; unmatched junction bases: 10. The CDR3 covers 16 residues. The CDR3 loop is CAISETGGWSGTEAFF. Here the CDR3 DNA reads TGTGCCATCAGTGAAACAGGGGGTTGGTCGGGCACTGAAGCTTTCTTT.

Details on this clone: Other DNA sequences in the sample encode the same CDR3. CDR3 amino acids: CASSLGDSNQPQHF. CDR3 DNA sequence: TGTGCCAGCAGCTTGGGGGATAGCAATCAGCCCCAGCATTTT. This chain connects TRBV7-8 to TRBJ1-5, with D maybe TRBD1 (5 bases). Between the trimmed V and J ends, which lost 3 bases and 0 bases, there was a span of 6 bases. Germline values: CDR1 SGHVS, CDR2 FQNEAQ. The CDR3 covers 14 residues.

The J gene is TRBJ2-2, the V gene TRBV15; TRBD2 is a possible D gene (5 bases). The CDR3 is 15 residues long. The V end lost 5 bases, the J end lost 1 base, and 11 bases lay between the germline ends. From germline, CDR1 is LNHNV and CDR2 YYDKDF (reference sequence). The CDR3 DNA reads as TGTGCCACCAGCGAAAGCGGAGTGAACACCGGGGAGCTGTTTTTT. Protein: CATSESGVNTGELFF.

This clone was observed a single time. The V gene is TRBV5-6, the J gene TRBJ2-7; 9 nucleotides line up with TRBD2. The CDR3 contains 17 residues. CDR1 is SGHDT, CDR2 YYEEEE, per germline. The V gene end was trimmed by 3 bases and the J gene end by 2 bases; junction bases not matched to a gene: 12. DNA for the CDR3: TGTGCCAGCAGCTCCGGGACTAGCTTCTCTAGGGCCTACGAGCAGTACTTC. Its protein is CASSSGTSFSRAYEQYF.

The chain recombines TRBV28 with TRBJ1-2, with a tentative D call TRBD1 (5 bases). Per germline, CDR1 MDHEN and CDR2 SYDVKM. This CDR3 comprises 13 residues. Trimming shortened V by 3 bases and J by 3 bases, and 8 bases separated the two germline ends. The CDR3 region has the DNA TGTGCCAGCAGTTTCACAGGCGACTATGGCTACACCTTC. Translation gives CASSFTGDYGYTF.

This chain uses TRBV6-1 with TRBJ2-1; the match to TRBD2 covers 7 bases. Germline CDR1 is MNHNS and CDR2 is SASEGT. V shed 6 bases and J 7 bases; nucleotides not matched to a gene: 6. The CDR3 contains 13 residues. CDR3 in DNA: TGTGCCAGCAGCGCAGTCGGGGGGAATGAGCAGTTCTTC. It codes for CASSAVGGNEQFF.

The chain links TRBV30 to TRBJ1-4; TRBD1 matches at 9 bases. CDR1 and CDR2 from the germline V gene are GTSNPN and SVGIG (reference sequence). The CDR3 totals 16 residues. V was pared by 1 base and J by 7 bases, with 10 bases of the junction left unmatched. This CDR3 is CAWSARGTGSLEKLFF. The CDR3, as DNA: TGTGCCTGGAGTGCGCGGGGGACAGGGTCTCTTGAAAAACTGTTTTTT. The variable domain in full, with the rest retrieved from reference TRBV30 and TRBJ1-4, is SQTIHQWPATLVQPVGSPLSLECTVEGTSNPNLYWYRQAAGRGLQLLFYSVGIGQISSEVPQNLSASRPQDRQFILSSKKLLLSDSGFYLCAWSARGTGSLEKLFFGSGTQLSVL.

In the case of this clone: The junction differs from germline at one of its ends, possibly a read error. The V gene is TRBV7-7, the J gene TRBJ2-1; D remains ambiguous. Per the germline V gene, CDR1 is SSHAT and CDR2 is FNYEAQ (reference sequence). CDR3 size: 15 residues. CDR3 in amino acids: CASSQEPSEGSEQFF. Here the CDR3 DNA reads TGTGCTAGCAGCCAAGAGCCCAGCGAAGGAAGTGAGCAGTTCTTC.

This chain connects TRBV2 to TRBJ2-3; 9 nucleotides agree with TRBD2. The CDR3 runs 14 residues. Germline loops: CDR1 SNHLY, CDR2 FYNNEI. V was pared by 10 bases and J by 6 bases, with 11 bases of the junction left unmatched. Here the CDR3 reads CAIRDGGLADTQYF. In DNA form, the CDR3 reads TGTGCCATCCGGGACGGAGGACTAGCGGATACGCAGTATTTT.

J is TRBJ2-2 and V is TRBV2; 9 bases fit TRBD2. Germline trimming cut 10 bases from V and 8 bases from J; bases unmatched to any gene: 14. The germline V gene encodes CDR1 SNHLY and CDR2 FYNNEI. This CDR3 comprises 15 residues. The DNA of the CDR3 is TGTGCCAACCAACTCCCGGGACTAGCTAAGGGGGAGCTGTTTTTT. Translating it yields CANQLPGLAKGELFF.

The chain employs TRBV7-9 and TRBJ2-7; 7 bases are a match to TRBD2. V was clipped by 5 bases and J by 0 bases; unmatched bases: 4. Germline CDR1 and CDR2: SEHNR and FQNEAQ (reference sequence). CDR3 length: 14 residues. CDR3 sequence: CASSPRGFSYEQYF. CDR3 in DNA: TGTGCCAGCAGCCCGCGGGGGTTCTCCTACGAGCAGTACTTC.

This chain links TRBV6-6 with TRBJ2-1; D is perhaps TRBD2 (6 bases). Germline CDR1 reads MNHNY; CDR2 reads SVGAGI (reference sequence). The CDR3 runs 15 residues. Trimming took 2 bases from V and 7 from J, leaving 15 bases between them. The CDR3 DNA reads TGTGCCAGCAGTTACGGATCGGGAGTGGAAAATGAGCAGTTCTTC. Amino acid sequence: CASSYGSGVENEQFF.

The rearrangement links TRBV7-2 to TRBJ2-7; 8 nucleotides line up with TRBD1. Losses at the gene ends were 5 bases for V and 3 bases for J; bases not matched to a gene: 12. This CDR3 has 16 residues. Germline values: CDR1 SGHTA, CDR2 FQGNSA. The CDR3 loop is CASSPEGDRSNYEQYF. DNA of the CDR3: TGTGCCAGCAGCCCAGAGGGGGACAGGAGCAACTACGAGCAGTACTTC.

This chain links TRBV29-1 with TRBJ2-7, with a weak D call TRBD1 (6 bases). Germline V CDR1 and CDR2: SQVTM, ANQGSEA. With 7 bases removed from V and 2 bases from J, the gap between germline ends came to 12 bases. The CDR3 is 12 residues long. The chain's CDR3 is CSGLDRTYEQYF. DNA for the CDR3: TGCAGCGGGTTGGACAGAACCTACGAGCAGTACTTC.

This chain joins TRBV18 and TRBJ2-1; D is ambiguous. V lost 3 bases and J lost 2, with 14 bases in between. The V gene's germline CDR1 is KGHSH and CDR2 LQKENI. The CDR3 totals 16 residues. CDR3 sequence (DNA): TGTGCCAGCTCACCGGCCCTGGCGGCACCCTACAATGAGCAGTTCTTC. The encoded protein is CASSPALAAPYNEQFF.

The gene calls are TRBV11-2 and TRBJ2-1, with D possibly matching TRBD2 (5 bases). The length of the CDR3 is 13 residues. Trimming removed 2 bases from V and 10 bases from J, with 12 bases in between. Germline CDR1 reads SGHAT; CDR2 reads FQNNGV. CDR3 protein: CASSLLTLAEQFF. DNA for the CDR3: TGTGCCAGCAGCTTACTAACGCTAGCCGAGCAGTTCTTC.

The rearrangement links TRBV11-2 to TRBJ2-7; unclear D gene. Germline V lookup: CDR1 SGHAT, CDR2 FQNNGV. Trimming left V 4 bases short and J 6 bases short, with 10 bases between. This CDR3 has 12 residues. CDR3: CASSSNIGEQYF. The DNA of the CDR3 is TGTGCCAGCAGCTCAAATATCGGCGAGCAGTACTTC.

The chain joins TRBV28 to TRBJ2-5, with 8 positions matching TRBD2. Germline assignment: CDR1 MDHEN and CDR2 SYDVKM. V shed 7 bases, J shed 5 bases, and the junction held 9 bases outside the gene matches. This CDR3 has 14 residues. The DNA for the CDR3 is TGTGCCAGCACCCGGGGGGGCCACCGGGAGACCCAGTACTTC. It is translated as CASTRGGHRETQYF.

The sample holds one count of this clone. The rearrangement joins TRBV19 to TRBJ1-1; D may be TRBD1 (5 bases). The V and J ends lost 3 bases and 0 bases respectively, with 11 bases between them. Germline V lookup: CDR1 LNHDA, CDR2 SQIVND (reference sequence). The CDR3 length is 15 residues. CDR3 sequence: CASSISGGMNTEAFF. The CDR3 DNA sequence: TGTGCCAGTAGTATTTCCGGGGGGATGAACACTGAAGCTTTCTTT. Looking up the rest from reference TRBV19 and TRBJ1-1 gives the full variable domain: DGGITQSPKYLFRKEGQNVTLSCEQNLNHDAMYWYRQDPGQGLRLIYYSQIVNDFQKGDIAEGYSVSREKKESFPLTVTSAQKNPTAFYLCASSISGGMNTEAFFGQGTRLTVV.

This chain connects TRBV10-3 to TRBJ2-5; D uncertain. CDR1 and CDR2 from the germline V gene are ENHRY and SYGVKD. V lost 4 bases, J lost 5 bases, and 17 bases lay in between. There are 15 residues in the CDR3. The CDR3 DNA reads as TGTGCCATCAGTGCAGGAAGGACCACGTGGGAGACCCAGTACTTC. Translating it yields CAISAGRTTWETQYF.

The V call is TRBV10-3, the J call TRBJ1-2; 7 nucleotides match TRBD1. The ends lost 4 bases at V and 5 bases at J; junction bases unmatched: 7. Germline CDR1 and CDR2: ENHRY and SYGVKD. This CDR3 region has 14 residues. In nucleotides, the CDR3 is TGTGCCATCAGTGTGACAGGGAGGGAGTATGGCTACACCTTC. It codes for CAISVTGREYGYTF.

The chain combines TRBV27 with TRBJ2-5; D is uncertain. Germline V CDR1 and CDR2: MNHEY, SMNVEV (reference sequence). V was cut by 3 bases and J by 9 bases, with 14 bases left in between. The CDR3 totals 13 residues. The CDR3 spells CASSFLDMGPQYF. CDR3 nucleotide sequence: TGTGCCAGCAGTTTCCTTGACATGGGTCCCCAGTACTTC.

This clone is a singleton in its sample. The chain carries TRBV6-5 and TRBJ1-5, with TRBD1 identical over 8 bases. There are 13 residues in the CDR3. The trim removed 10 bases at V and 7 bases at J, leaving 9 bases unmatched. The germline gives CDR1 MNHEY, CDR2 SVGAGI. The CDR3 coding sequence is TGTGCCACCGGACAGGGTGAGAACCAGCCCCAGCATTTT. It is translated as CATGQGENQPQHF.

The CDR3 DNA follows: TGTGCCAGCACCAGAGCGGGAGCAGGGGAGCAGTACTTC. Its protein is CASTRAGAGEQYF. The gene calls are TRBV27 and TRBJ2-7; 8 nucleotides match TRBD2. Losses at the gene ends were 7 bases for V and 7 bases for J; bases not matched to a gene: 9. The CDR3 is made up of 13 amino acids. Germline CDR1 and CDR2: MNHEY and SMNVEV (reference sequence).

V is TRBV29-1 and J is TRBJ2-7; 10 bases align to TRBD2. The CDR3 is 15 amino acids. Trimming removed 4 bases from V and 3 bases from J; junction bases left unmatched: 9. In germline, CDR1 is SQVTM, CDR2 ANQGSEA. The CDR3 bases are TGCAGCGTTGTTCCCAGCGGGAGGGAAAGCTACGAGCAGTACTTC. It yields the protein CSVVPSGRESYEQYF.

This chain uses TRBV9 with TRBJ2-2; 9 bases agree with TRBD2. The CDR3 runs to 17 residues. V was clipped by 0 bases and J by 7 bases; unmatched bases: 10. In germline, CDR1 is SGDLS, CDR2 YYNGEE. The CDR3, as DNA: TGTGCCAGCAGCGTAGATACTAGCGGGCTCAGGAGCGGGGAGCTGTTTTTT. Translating gives CASSVDTSGLRSGELFF.

This sequence joins TRBV7-9 and TRBJ2-6; D is ambiguous. The CDR3 contains 13 residues. V was trimmed by 6 bases and J by 4 bases, leaving 7 bases between them. From germline, CDR1 is SEHNR and CDR2 FQNEAQ (reference sequence). The CDR3 DNA is TGTGCCAGCAGGGCACCGGGGGCCAACGTCCTGACTTTC. Its protein product is CASRAPGANVLTF. Full variable domain (rest looked up from reference TRBV7-9 and TRBJ2-6): DTGVSQNPRHKITKRGQNVTFRCDPISEHNRLYWYRQTLGQGPEFLTYFQNEAQLEKSRLLSDRFSAERPKGSFSTLEIQRTEQGDSAMYLCASRAPGANVLTFGAGSRLTVL.